The 20 T cell receptor beta chains below were found in one sample sequenced in a study of human T cells and chemical hapten exposure. Regarding time point: pre-sensitization, week 0. Treatment specified: therapeutic diphenylcyclopropenone sensitization with weekly scalp DPC. TCRdb re-called the RACE reads through MiXCR, storing one row per CDR3 protein. The sample yields some 110,000 distinct CDR3 sequences, 9.5% to 15% seen once. The specimen comprised whole blood, sampled in connection with sensitization to the hapten diphenylcyclopropenone (DPC). The receptors here all came from a woman in her fifties or sixties with alopecia areata. Some clones in this sample may be carry-over from other donors' samples.

V usage is TRBV11-2 and J usage is TRBJ1-2; perhaps TRBD1 as D (6 bases). Trimming cost V 5 bases and J 2 bases, with 12 bases left between them. Germline CDR1 reads SGHAT; CDR2 reads FQNNGV. The CDR3 runs to 14 residues. The CDR3 DNA sequence: TGTGCCAGCAGCCAGGGGATGATGAACTATGGCTACACCTTC. As protein: CASSQGMMNYGYTF.

The chain is built from TRBV6-5 and TRBJ1-3; 8 nucleotides match TRBD1. V dropped 6 bases and J dropped 0; count of bases not matched to a gene: 1. There are 14 residues in the CDR3. Germline lookup yields CDR1 MNHEY and CDR2 SVGAGI. The CDR3 DNA is TGTGCCAGCAGGGACAGGGACTCTGGAAACACCATATATTTT. This gives the protein CASRDRDSGNTIYF.

This clonotype was detected only a few times. The gene calls are TRBV6-2 or TRBV6-3 and TRBJ1-1; a possible D gene is TRBD1 (6 bases). In germline, CDR1 is MNHEY, CDR2 SVGEGT. This CDR3 is 14 amino acids long. The V gene lost 7 bases and the J gene lost 5 bases, with 17 bases spanning the gap. The CDR3 reads CASILRGGKTEAFF. The CDR3 bases are TGTGCCAGCATCCTGAGAGGGGGGAAAACTGAAGCTTTCTTT.

This clonotype has at least ten counts. The genes are TRBV4-1 and TRBJ1-1; D is ambiguous. Germline loops: CDR1 MGHRA, CDR2 YSYEKL. Trimming removed 0 bases at V and 6 bases at J, with 8 bases between. The CDR3 is 13 residues long. The CDR3 bases are TGCGCCAGCAGCCAAGACCTGATATCTGAAGCTTTCTTT. Encoded protein: CASSQDLISEAFF.

V gene TRBV28 combines with J gene TRBJ1-5, with D uncertain. Trimming pared 7 bases from V and 6 bases from J, leaving 16 bases between. CDR3 size: 14 residues. Germline values: CDR1 MDHEN, CDR2 SYDVKM. The CDR3, as DNA: TGTGCCAGCACGGGCCCAGGAAGATTTCAGCCCCAGCATTTT. This sequence encodes CASTGPGRFQPQHF.

J is TRBJ1-6 and V is TRBV11-2; tentative D call: TRBD1 (5 bases). Trimming cost V 2 bases and J 8 bases, with 13 bases left between them. The length of the CDR3 is 15 residues. Per the germline V gene, CDR1 is SGHAT and CDR2 is FQNNGV. CDR3 sequence (DNA): TGTGCCAGCAGCTTACGGGGCCATAAGGATTCACCCCTCCACTTT. Protein sequence: CASSLRGHKDSPLHF.

The chain has TRBV29-1 and TRBJ1-1; no clear D gene. CDR3 length: 10 amino acids. CDR1 is SQVTM, CDR2 ANQGSEA, per germline. Deletions cut 7 bases from V and 2 bases from J, with 5 bases between. CDR3 in DNA: TGCAGCGCTAGAAACACTGAAGCTTTCTTT. This gives the protein CSARNTEAFF.

V is TRBV18 and J is TRBJ2-1; 7 nucleotides line up with TRBD1. Per germline, CDR1 KGHSH and CDR2 LQKENI. The junction had 11 bases not matched to a gene; V was cut back by 0 bases and J by 9 bases. The length of the CDR3 is 16 residues. The CDR3 here is CASSPPTGPPLSEQFF. In nucleotides, the CDR3 is TGTGCCAGCTCACCACCGACAGGGCCCCCTTTAAGTGAGCAGTTCTTC.

The CDR3 DNA follows: TGCAGCGTTGAAGTTGGTGGTGGAAACACTGAAGCTTTCTTT. The encoded protein is CSVEVGGGNTEAFF. This chain links TRBV29-1 with TRBJ1-1, with D unclear. Germline CDR1 is SQVTM and CDR2 is ANQGSEA. The CDR3 contains 14 residues. V lost 1 base and J lost 2, with 11 bases in between.

This clonotype was picked up many times. The J gene is TRBJ2-1, the V gene TRBV6-2 or TRBV6-3; TRBD1 agrees at 9 bases. The junction had 6 bases not matched to a gene; V was cut back by 5 bases and J by 1 base. The CDR3 runs 16 residues. CDR1 MNHEY and CDR2 SVGEGT come from the germline V gene. The CDR3 is CASSQRQGGSYNEQFF. DNA of the CDR3: TGTGCCAGCAGTCAAAGACAGGGGGGGTCCTACAATGAGCAGTTCTTC.

This clonotype has a count of ten or more. This rearrangement joins TRBV19 to TRBJ2-3; TRBD2 matches at 8 bases. J gave up 1 base and V 7 bases, and 4 bases lay outside the gene matches. The CDR3 length is 14 residues. The germline CDR1 and CDR2 sequences are LNHDA and SQIVND (reference sequence). In DNA, the CDR3 is TGTGCCAGTAATGCGCGGGAGGGCACAGATACGCAGTATTTT. Translating gives CASNAREGTDTQYF.

J is TRBJ1-4 and V is TRBV29-1; D may be TRBD1 (6 bases). V shed 4 bases and J shed 4 bases, with 10 bases lying between them. The CDR3 contains 13 residues. Looked up from germline, CDR1 is SQVTM and CDR2 is ANQGSEA. CDR3 nucleotides: TGCAGCGTTGCGACAGGAGATAATGAAAAACTGTTTTTT. Its translation: CSVATGDNEKLFF.

This clonotype was counted a few times. The genes are TRBV5-5 and TRBJ2-7; the match to TRBD1 covers 8 bases. Germline lookup yields CDR1 SGHKS and CDR2 YYEKEE (reference sequence). The J segment lost 1 base and the V segment lost 0 bases, leaving 3 bases of the junction unmatched. The CDR3 spans 15 residues. CDR3 sequence reads: CASSLGTGISYEQYF. The CDR3 nucleotides are TGTGCCAGCAGCTTGGGGACAGGGATTTCCTACGAGCAGTACTTC.

This clonotype has a count of ten or more. This rearrangement joins TRBV20-1 to TRBJ2-4; D not certain. V lost 1 base to trimming and J lost 0 bases, with 7 bases between them. CDR1 is DFQATT and CDR2 is SNEGSKA in the germline V gene (reference sequence). The CDR3 is 14 residues long. The CDR3 DNA follows: TGCAGTGCTAGAGCGGCGGAAGCCAAAAACATTCAGTACTTC. This sequence encodes CSARAAEAKNIQYF.

The chain links TRBV5-1 to TRBJ2-3, with 11 nucleotides matching TRBD2. The J segment lost 3 bases and the V segment lost 4 bases, leaving 10 bases of the junction unmatched. The CDR3 is 17 amino acids. The germline V gene has CDR1 SGHRS and CDR2 YFSETQ. The CDR3 bases are TGCGCCAGCAGCCCCCAACCCACTAGCGGGAGTACAGATACGCAGTATTTT. Its protein is CASSPQPTSGSTDTQYF.

This clonotype has just a few counts. This sequence joins TRBV6-6 and TRBJ2-7, with 8 positions matching TRBD2. V lost 7 bases, J lost 6 bases, and 14 bases stayed unmatched. Looked up from germline, CDR1 is MNHNY and CDR2 is SVGAGI (reference sequence). The CDR3 is 15 residues long. CDR3 in amino acids: CASISGGNRPPEQYF. The CDR3 nucleotides are TGTGCCAGCATCTCGGGGGGGAACAGGCCCCCCGAGCAGTACTTC.

Ten or more counts support this clonotype. The chain carries TRBV11-2 and TRBJ2-1; 7 positions agree with TRBD1. V gave up 5 bases and J gave up 7 bases; unmatched junction bases: 8. Germline values: CDR1 SGHAT, CDR2 FQNNGV. The CDR3 runs to 14 residues. CDR3 in amino acids: CASSPLRGRNEQFF. For the CDR3, the DNA is TGTGCCAGCAGCCCATTGAGGGGGCGGAATGAGCAGTTCTTC.

This clonotype was observed a few times. The CDR3 nucleotides read TGTGCCAGCAGCCCCCGGGGACTAGCGGGAGAAACGCAGTATTTT. This encodes CASSPRGLAGETQYF. The chain has TRBV7-6 and TRBJ2-3, with 14 bases that match TRBD2. Trimming cost V 5 bases and J 9 bases; bases outside gene matches: 7. The CDR3 has 15 amino acids. The V gene's germline CDR1 is SGHVS and CDR2 FNYEAQ. Complete variable domain (other parts from reference TRBV7-6 and TRBJ2-3): GAGVSQSPRYKVTKRGQDVALRCDPISGHVSLYWYRQALGQGPEFLTYFNYEAQQDKSGLPNDRFSAERPEGSISTLTIQRTEQRDSAMYRCASSPRGLAGETQYFGPGTRLTVL.

This clonotype was recorded a few times. The chain couples TRBV3-1 to TRBJ2-3; 8 bases are shared with TRBD1. Germline V lookup: CDR1 LGHDT, CDR2 YNNKEL (reference sequence). The V gene end was trimmed by 3 bases and the J gene end by 4 bases; junction bases not matched to a gene: 9. There are 16 residues in the CDR3. The CDR3 DNA follows: TGTGCCAGCAGCCACCCCGGGACAGGAGGCGCAGATACGCAGTATTTT. Translation: CASSHPGTGGADTQYF.

This clonotype has just a few counts. V is TRBV12-3 or TRBV12-4 and J is TRBJ1-5; 8 bases are shared with TRBD1. The CDR3 is 14 amino acids. Trimming removed 3 bases from V and 7 bases from J; junction bases left unmatched: 5. This CDR3 reads CASSLTGARQPQHF. CDR3 sequence (DNA): TGTGCCAGCAGTTTGACAGGGGCCAGGCAGCCCCAGCATTTT.